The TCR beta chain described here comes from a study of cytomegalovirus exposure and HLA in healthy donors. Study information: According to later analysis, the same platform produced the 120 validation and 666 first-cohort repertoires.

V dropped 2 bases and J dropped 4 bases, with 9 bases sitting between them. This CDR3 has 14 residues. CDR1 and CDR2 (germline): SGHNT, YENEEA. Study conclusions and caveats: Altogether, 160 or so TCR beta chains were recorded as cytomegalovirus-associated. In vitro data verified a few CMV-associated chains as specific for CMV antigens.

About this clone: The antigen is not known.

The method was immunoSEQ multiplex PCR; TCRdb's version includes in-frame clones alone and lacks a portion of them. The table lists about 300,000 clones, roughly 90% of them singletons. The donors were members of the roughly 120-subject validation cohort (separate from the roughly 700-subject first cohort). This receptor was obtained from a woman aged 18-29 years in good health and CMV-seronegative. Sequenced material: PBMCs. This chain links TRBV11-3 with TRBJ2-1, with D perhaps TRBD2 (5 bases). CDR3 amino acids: CASSLSGLYNEQFF. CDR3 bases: TGTGCCAGCAGCTTATCCGGACTGTACAATGAGCAGTTCTTC.